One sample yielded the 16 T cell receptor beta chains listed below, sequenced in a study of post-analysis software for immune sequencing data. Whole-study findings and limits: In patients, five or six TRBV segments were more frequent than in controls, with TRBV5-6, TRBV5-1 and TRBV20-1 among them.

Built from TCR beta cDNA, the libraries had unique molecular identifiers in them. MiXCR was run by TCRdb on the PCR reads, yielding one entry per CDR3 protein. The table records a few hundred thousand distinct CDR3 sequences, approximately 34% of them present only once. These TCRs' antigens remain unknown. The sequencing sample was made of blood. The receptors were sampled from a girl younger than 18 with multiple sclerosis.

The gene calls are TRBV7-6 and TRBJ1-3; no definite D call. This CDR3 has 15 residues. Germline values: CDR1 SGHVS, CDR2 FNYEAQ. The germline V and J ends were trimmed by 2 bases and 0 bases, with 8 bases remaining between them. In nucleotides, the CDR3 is TGTGCCAGCAGCTTAATGGGGAGCTCTGGAAACACCATATATTTT. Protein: CASSLMGSSGNTIYF.

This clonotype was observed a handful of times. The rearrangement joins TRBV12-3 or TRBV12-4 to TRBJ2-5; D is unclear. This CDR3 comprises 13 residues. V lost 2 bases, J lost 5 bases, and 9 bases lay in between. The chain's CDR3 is CASSLHGWETQYF. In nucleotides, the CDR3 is TGTGCCAGCAGTTTACATGGTTGGGAGACCCAGTACTTC.

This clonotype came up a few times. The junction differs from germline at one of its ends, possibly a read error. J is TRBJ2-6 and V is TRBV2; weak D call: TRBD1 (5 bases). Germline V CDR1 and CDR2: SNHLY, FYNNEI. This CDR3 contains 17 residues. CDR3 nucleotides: TGTGCCAGCAACGGACGAGTACCAGACTCTGGGGCCAACGTCTTGACTTTC. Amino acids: CASNGRVPDSGANVLTF. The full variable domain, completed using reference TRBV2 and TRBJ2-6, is EPEVTQTPSHQVTQMGQEVILRCVPISNHLYFYWYRQILGQKVEFLVSFYNNEISEKSEIFDDQFSVERPDGSNFTLKIRSTKLEDSAMYFCASNGRVPDSGANVLTFGAGSRLTVL.

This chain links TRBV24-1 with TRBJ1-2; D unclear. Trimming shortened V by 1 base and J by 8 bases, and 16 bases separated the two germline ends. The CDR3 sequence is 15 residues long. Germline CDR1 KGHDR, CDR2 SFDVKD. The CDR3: CATSDFSVGKEGYTF. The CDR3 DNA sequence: TGTGCCACCAGTGATTTCTCGGTTGGTAAGGAGGGCTACACCTTC.

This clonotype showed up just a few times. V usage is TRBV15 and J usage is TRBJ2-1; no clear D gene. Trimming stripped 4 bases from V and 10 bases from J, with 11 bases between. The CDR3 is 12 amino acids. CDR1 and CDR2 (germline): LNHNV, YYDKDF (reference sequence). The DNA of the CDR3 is TGTGCCACCAGCACCTATTTGGGGGAGCAGTTCTTC. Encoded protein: CATSTYLGEQFF.

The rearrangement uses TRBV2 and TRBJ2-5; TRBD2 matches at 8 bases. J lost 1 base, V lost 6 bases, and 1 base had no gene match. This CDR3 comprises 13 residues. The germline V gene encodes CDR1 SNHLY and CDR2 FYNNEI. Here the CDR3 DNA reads TGTGCCAGCAGCGGGACTAGCCAAGAGACCCAGTACTTC. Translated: CASSGTSQETQYF.

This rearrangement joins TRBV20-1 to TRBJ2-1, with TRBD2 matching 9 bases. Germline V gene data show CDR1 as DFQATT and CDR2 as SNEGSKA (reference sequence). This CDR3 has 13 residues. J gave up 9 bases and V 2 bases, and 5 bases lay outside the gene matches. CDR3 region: CSARPLLAGEQFF. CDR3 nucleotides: TGCAGTGCTAGACCCTTACTAGCGGGTGAGCAGTTCTTC.

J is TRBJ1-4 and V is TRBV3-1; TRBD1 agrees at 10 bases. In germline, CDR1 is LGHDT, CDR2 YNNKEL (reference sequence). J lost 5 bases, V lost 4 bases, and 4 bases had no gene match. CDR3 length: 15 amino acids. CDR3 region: CASSPRGQGNEKLFF. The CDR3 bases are TGTGCCAGCAGCCCCAGGGGACAGGGGAATGAAAAACTGTTTTTT.

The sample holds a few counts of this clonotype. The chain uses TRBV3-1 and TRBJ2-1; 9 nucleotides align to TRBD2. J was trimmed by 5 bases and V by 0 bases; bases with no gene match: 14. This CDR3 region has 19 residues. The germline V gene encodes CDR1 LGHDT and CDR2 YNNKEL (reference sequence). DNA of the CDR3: TGTGCCAGCAGCCAAGATATCGATGGGGCGGGGGGGCTCCACAATGAGCAGTTCTTC. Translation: CASSQDIDGAGGLHNEQFF.

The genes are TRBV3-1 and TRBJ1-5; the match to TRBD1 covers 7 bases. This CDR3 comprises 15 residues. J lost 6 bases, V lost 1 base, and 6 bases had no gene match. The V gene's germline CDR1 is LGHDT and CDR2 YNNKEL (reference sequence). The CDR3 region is CASSQAQGDVQPQHF. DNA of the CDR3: TGTGCCAGCAGCCAAGCGCAGGGGGACGTTCAGCCCCAGCATTTT.

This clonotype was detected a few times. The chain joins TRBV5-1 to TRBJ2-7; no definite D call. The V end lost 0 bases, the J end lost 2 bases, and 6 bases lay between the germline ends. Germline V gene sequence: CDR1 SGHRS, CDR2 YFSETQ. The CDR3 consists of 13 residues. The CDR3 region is CASSLDTPYEQYF. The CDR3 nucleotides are TGCGCCAGCAGCTTGGACACCCCCTACGAGCAGTACTTC. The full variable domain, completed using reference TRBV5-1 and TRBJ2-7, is KAGVTQTPRYLIKTRGQQVTLSCSPISGHRSVSWYQQTPGQGLQFLFEYFSETQRNKGNFPGRFSGRQFSNSRSEMNVSTLELGDSALYLCASSLDTPYEQYFGPGTRLTVT.

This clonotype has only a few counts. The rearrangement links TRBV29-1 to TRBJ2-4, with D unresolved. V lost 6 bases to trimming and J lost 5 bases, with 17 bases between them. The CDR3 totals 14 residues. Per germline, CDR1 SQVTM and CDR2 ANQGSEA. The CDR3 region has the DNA TGCAGCGTCCCGTCAAGACTCAGCGAAAACATTCAGTACTTC. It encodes CSVPSRLSENIQYF.

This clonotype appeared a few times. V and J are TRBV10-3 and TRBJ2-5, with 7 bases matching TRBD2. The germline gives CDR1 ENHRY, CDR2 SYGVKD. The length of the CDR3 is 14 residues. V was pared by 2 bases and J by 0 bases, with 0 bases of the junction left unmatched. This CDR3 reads CAISEGLDQETQYF. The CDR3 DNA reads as TGTGCCATCAGTGAGGGACTAGACCAAGAGACCCAGTACTTC.

CDR3 in DNA: TGCAGTGCGACCCTATTCCACGAGGGACTCGCCCGGGAGACCCAGTACTTC. Translation: CSATLFHEGLARETQYF. The chain employs TRBV20-1 and TRBJ2-5, with D possibly TRBD2 on 6 matching bases. Germline V gene data show CDR1 as DFQATT and CDR2 as SNEGSKA (reference sequence). CDR3 size: 17 residues. Deletions cut 6 bases from V and 5 bases from J, with 28 bases between.

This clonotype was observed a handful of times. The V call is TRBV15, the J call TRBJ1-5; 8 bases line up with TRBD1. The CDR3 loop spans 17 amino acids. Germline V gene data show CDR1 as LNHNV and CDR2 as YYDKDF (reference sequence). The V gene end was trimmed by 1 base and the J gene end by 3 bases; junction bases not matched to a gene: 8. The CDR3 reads CATSRASGQGNNQPQHF. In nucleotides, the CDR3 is TGTGCCACCAGCAGAGCGTCCGGACAGGGCAACAATCAGCCCCAGCATTTT.

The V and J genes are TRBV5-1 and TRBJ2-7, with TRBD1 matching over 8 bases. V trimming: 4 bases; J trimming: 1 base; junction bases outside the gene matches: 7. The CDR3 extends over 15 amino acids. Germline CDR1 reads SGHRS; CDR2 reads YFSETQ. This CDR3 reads CASSQDRVESYEQYF. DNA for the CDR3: TGCGCCAGCAGCCAGGACAGGGTAGAGTCCTACGAGCAGTACTTC.